This T cell receptor beta chain was documented in a study of T cell responses to AZD1222 COVID-19 vaccine. The CDR3 loop spans 15 amino acids. The V gene lost 2 bases and the J gene lost 0 bases, with 9 bases spanning the gap. Germline-derived CDR1 and CDR2 are SGDLS and YYNGEE. Clones were sequenced by immunoSEQ multiplex PCR, and TCRdb holds only the in-frame ones, with some missing. The data hold about 130,000 clones, with roughly 90% observed a single time. The V and J genes are TRBV9 and TRBJ2-1, with TRBD2 as a possible D gene (5 bases). The sequence was obtained from an adult in good health. Sequenced material: peripheral blood, taken on day 0 of AZD1222 vaccination. The CDR3 is CASSVSGGSYNEQFF. As DNA, the CDR3 is TGTGCCAGCAGCGTCAGCGGAGGCTCCTACAATGAGCAGTTCTTC. Together with reference TRBV9 and TRBJ2-1, the CDR3 gives the full variable domain: DSGVTQTPKHLITATGQRVTLRCSPRSGDLSVYWYQQSLDQGLQFLIQYYNGEERAKGNILERFSAQQFPDLHSELNLSSLELGDSALYFCASSVSGGSYNEQFFGPGTRLTVL.